This TCR beta chain was identified in a study of breast tumors, draining lymph nodes, adjacent tissues. The germline V gene encodes CDR1 MNHEY and CDR2 SVGAGI. V was cut by 6 bases and J by 6 bases, with 12 bases left in between. The CDR3 contains 13 residues. This clonotype has just a few counts. Its antigen is not known. TCRdb itself ran the multiplex PCR reads through MiXCR, one entry per CDR3 protein. The table includes about 180,000 distinct CDR3 sequences, 30% to 35% detected once. Breast cancer patients provided tissue from their axillary draining lymph nodes. Findings of the study overall: Tumor T cell lymph node origin was a supported hypothesis, not proven. Tumor TCR diversity was below lymph nodes but above nontumor tissue. Luminal-like breast cancer showed significantly greater tumor-nontumor repertoire similarity than basal-like breast cancer did.

J is TRBJ2-1 and V is TRBV6-5; tentatively, D is TRBD2 (5 bases). What was sequenced was axillary lymph node tissue. This sequence was found in a female donor with breast cancer. Some clones in this sample may be carry-over from other donors' samples. CDR3 sequence reads: CASRRWRINEQFF. The CDR3 DNA reads as TGTGCCAGCAGGCGGTGGAGGATCAATGAGCAGTTCTTC.